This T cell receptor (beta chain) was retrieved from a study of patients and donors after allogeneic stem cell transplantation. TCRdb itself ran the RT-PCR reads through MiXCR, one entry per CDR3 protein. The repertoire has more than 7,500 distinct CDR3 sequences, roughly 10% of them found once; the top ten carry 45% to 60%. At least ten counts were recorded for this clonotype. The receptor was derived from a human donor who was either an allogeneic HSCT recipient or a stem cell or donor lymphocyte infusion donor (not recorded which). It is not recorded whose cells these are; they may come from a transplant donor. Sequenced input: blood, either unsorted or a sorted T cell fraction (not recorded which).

Here the CDR3 reads CASSLMAEKLFF. The CDR3 nucleotides are TGTGCCAGCAGCTTAATGGCAGAAAAACTGTTTTTT. V is TRBV11-2 and J is TRBJ1-4; D remains unclear. The CDR3 runs to 12 residues. The germline V gene encodes CDR1 SGHAT and CDR2 FQNNGV. V gave up 2 bases and J gave up 8 bases, with 6 bases separating them.